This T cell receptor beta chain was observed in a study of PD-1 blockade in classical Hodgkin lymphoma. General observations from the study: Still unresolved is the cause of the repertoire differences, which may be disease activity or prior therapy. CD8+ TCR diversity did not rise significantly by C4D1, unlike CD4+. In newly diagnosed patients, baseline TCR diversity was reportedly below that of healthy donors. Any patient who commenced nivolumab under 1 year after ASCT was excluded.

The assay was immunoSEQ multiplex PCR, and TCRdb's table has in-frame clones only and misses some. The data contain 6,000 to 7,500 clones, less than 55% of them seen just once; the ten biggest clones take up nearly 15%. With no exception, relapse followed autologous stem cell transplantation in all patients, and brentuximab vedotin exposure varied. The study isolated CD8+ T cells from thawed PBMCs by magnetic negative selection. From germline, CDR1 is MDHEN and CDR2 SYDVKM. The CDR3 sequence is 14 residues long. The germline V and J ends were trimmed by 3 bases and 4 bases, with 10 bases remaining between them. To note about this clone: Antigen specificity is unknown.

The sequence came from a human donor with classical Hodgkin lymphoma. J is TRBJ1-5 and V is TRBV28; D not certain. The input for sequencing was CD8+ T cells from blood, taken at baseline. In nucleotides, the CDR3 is TGTGCCAGCAGTTTCGTGGCCATAAATCAGCCCCAGCATTTT. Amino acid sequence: CASSFVAINQPQHF. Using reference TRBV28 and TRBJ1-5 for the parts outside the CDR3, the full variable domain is DVKVTQSSRYLVKRTGEKVFLECVQDMDHENMFWYRQDPGLGLRLIYFSYDVKMKEKGDIPEGYSVSREKKERFSLILESASTNQTSMYLCASSFVAINQPQHFGDGTRLSIL.